These 16 T cell receptor beta chains share one sample of origin, sequenced in a study of blood T cell repertoires in COVID-19. Libraries were prepared by immunoSEQ multiplex PCR; TCRdb keeps only in-frame clonotypes and omits some of them. The sample shows roughly 520,000 clones, 70% to 90% of them seen only once. The sequenced sample was PBMCs or T cells enriched from blood (not recorded which). Receptors originate from a woman aged 35 to 49 who had recovered from COVID-19.

This rearrangement joins TRBV2 to TRBJ1-6, with 9 bases aligning to TRBD1. Germline V lookup: CDR1 SNHLY, CDR2 FYNNEI. The CDR3 is 14 amino acids. With 9 bases clipped from V and 7 bases from J, the junction kept 7 bases outside the gene matches. Here the CDR3 reads CASTPDRGNSPLHF. CDR3 DNA: TGTGCCAGTACACCCGACAGGGGGAATTCACCCCTCCACTTT.

This chain links TRBV7-9 with TRBJ2-3; TRBD2 matches 10 bases. V dropped 1 base and J dropped 3; count of bases not matched to a gene: 7. Germline V gives CDR1 SEHNR, CDR2 FQNEAQ (reference sequence). The CDR3 sequence is 17 residues long. The CDR3 sequence is CASSLGAGGPWTDTQYF. CDR3 bases: TGTGCCAGCAGCTTAGGAGCGGGAGGGCCTTGGACAGATACGCAGTATTTT.

The V gene is TRBV2, the J gene TRBJ1-5, with 7 bases matching TRBD1. Germline CDR1 and CDR2: SNHLY and FYNNEI. This CDR3 contains 14 residues. Trimming took 11 bases from V and 0 from J; bases not matched to a gene: 7. CDR3 sequence: CAGADRVSNQPQHF. The CDR3 DNA reads TGTGCCGGAGCTGACAGGGTTAGCAATCAGCCCCAGCATTTT.

The chain uses TRBV18 and TRBJ2-7; 7 positions match TRBD1. J was trimmed by 3 bases and V by 5 bases; bases with no gene match: 4. Germline V gives CDR1 KGHSH, CDR2 LQKENI. This CDR3 contains 13 residues. The CDR3 DNA follows: TGTGCCAGCTCAGGGGACAGATACTACGAGCAGTACTTC. It is translated as CASSGDRYYEQYF.

The chain joins TRBV27 to TRBJ2-3; 12 bases are shared with TRBD2. CDR3 length: 20 residues. The junction had 12 bases not matched to a gene; V was cut back by 2 bases and J by 0 bases. Looked up from germline, CDR1 is MNHEY and CDR2 is SMNVEV (reference sequence). The CDR3 sequence is CASSLRTGTLAGGSTDTQYF. CDR3 DNA: TGTGCCAGCAGTTTACGGACGGGTACACTAGCGGGAGGAAGCACAGATACGCAGTATTTT.

The table lists this clone with a count of one. The V and J genes are TRBV28 and TRBJ1-5, with D possibly matching TRBD1 (5 bases). This CDR3 spans 13 amino acids. V gave up 6 bases and J gave up 5 bases, with 11 bases separating them. Germline loops: CDR1 MDHEN, CDR2 SYDVKM. CDR3 coding DNA: TGTGCCAGCAGACCCCTACAGGATCAGCCCCAGCATTTT. Amino acids: CASRPLQDQPQHF.

The chain has TRBV28 and TRBJ1-1; D uncertain. Germline assignment: CDR1 MDHEN and CDR2 SYDVKM. V lost 5 bases and J 3 bases, leaving 13 bases between the germline ends. The CDR3 has 14 residues. The CDR3 sequence is CASSRIPVYTEAFF. The CDR3 region has the DNA TGTGCCAGCAGTCGAATTCCAGTCTACACTGAAGCTTTCTTT.

This clone appeared once. The chain couples TRBV11-3 to TRBJ1-1; D may be TRBD1 (6 bases). Germline loops: CDR1 SGHNT, CDR2 YENEEA. CDR3 length equals 14 residues. V lost 3 bases, J lost 5 bases, and 13 bases lay in between. The DNA of the CDR3 is TGTGCCAGCAGCTTGGACAGTGGGGAAACTGAAGCTTTCTTT. Translated: CASSLDSGETEAFF.

V usage is TRBV27 and J usage is TRBJ2-1; 7 bases match TRBD2. Trimming cost V 3 bases and J 0 bases; bases outside gene matches: 8. CDR1 and CDR2 (germline): MNHEY, SMNVEV (reference sequence). There are 17 residues in the CDR3. The CDR3 here is CASSFISGGSSYNEQFF. The DNA of the CDR3 is TGTGCCAGCAGTTTTATATCGGGCGGGAGCTCCTACAATGAGCAGTTCTTC.

This clone was seen a single time. V and J are TRBV28 and TRBJ2-3, with D perhaps matching TRBD1 (6 bases). Trimming stripped 7 bases from V and 11 bases from J, with 22 bases between. The CDR3 runs to 14 residues. The germline CDR1 and CDR2 sequences are MDHEN and SYDVKM. This CDR3 reads CASITRKTGDMQYF. Written as DNA, the CDR3 is TGTGCCAGCATCACAAGGAAGACAGGTGACATGCAGTATTTT. Full variable domain (remainder filled in from reference TRBV28 and TRBJ2-3): DVKVTQSSRYLVKRTGEKVFLECVQDMDHENMFWYRQDPGLGLRLIYFSYDVKMKEKGDIPEGYSVSREKKERFSLILESASTNQTSMYLCASITRKTGDMQYFGPGTRLTVL.

The chain is built from TRBV29-1 and TRBJ2-5, with 7 nucleotides matching TRBD1. V trimming: 0 bases; J trimming: 4 bases; junction bases outside the gene matches: 5. The CDR3 has 14 amino acids. Germline values: CDR1 SQVTM, CDR2 ANQGSEA. The CDR3 DNA sequence: TGCAGCGTTGAAGATCAATACAGGGGAGAGACCCAGTACTTC. The encoded protein is CSVEDQYRGETQYF.

V usage is TRBV10-1 and J usage is TRBJ2-5, with 8 bases fitting TRBD1. Per germline, CDR1 WNHNN and CDR2 SYGVQD (reference sequence). The trim removed 6 bases at V and 5 bases at J, leaving 11 bases unmatched. This CDR3 region has 15 residues. CDR3 in DNA: TGCGCCAGCAGCCCGGACAGGGAAGGGGTGGAGACCCAGTACTTC. Protein sequence: CASSPDREGVETQYF.

The chain employs TRBV6-6 and TRBJ2-2, with 12 bases identical to TRBD2. CDR1 and CDR2 from the germline V gene are MNHNY and SVGAGI (reference sequence). The ends lost 7 bases at V and 5 bases at J; junction bases unmatched: 2. The CDR3 totals 14 residues. The CDR3 reads CASTLAGGTGELFF. The CDR3 DNA follows: TGTGCCAGCACACTAGCGGGAGGTACCGGGGAGCTGTTTTTT.

V gene TRBV19 combines with J gene TRBJ2-5, with D maybe TRBD2 (7 bases). Germline V gene lookup returns CDR1 LNHDA and CDR2 SQIVND (reference sequence). V was cut by 3 bases and J by 1 base, with 12 bases left in between. This CDR3 has 15 residues. Here the CDR3 reads CASSILGGGQETQYF. CDR3 DNA: TGTGCCAGTAGTATCTTAGGGGGGGGCCAAGAGACCCAGTACTTC.

This clone was detected a few times. CDR3 sequence: CASSDPGVLEQYF. DNA of the CDR3: TGCGCCAGCAGTGACCCGGGAGTATTGGAGCAGTACTTC. This sequence joins TRBV10-1 and TRBJ2-7; the D gene is possibly TRBD2 (6 bases). The CDR3 has 13 amino acids. Trimming left V 3 bases short and J 7 bases short, with 13 bases between. Germline CDR1 and CDR2: WNHNN and SYGVQD (reference sequence).

The rearrangement uses TRBV15 and TRBJ1-5, with 7 bases aligning to TRBD1. Germline-derived CDR1 and CDR2 are LNHNV and YYDKDF (reference sequence). V was clipped by 2 bases and J by 4 bases; unmatched bases: 5. This CDR3 is 15 amino acids long. This CDR3 is CATSRWGQPNQPQHF. In DNA, the CDR3 is TGTGCCACCAGCAGATGGGGACAGCCGAATCAGCCCCAGCATTTT.